This TCR beta chain is drawn from a study of human T cells and chemical hapten exposure. On the study more broadly: Reading of the patch tests, which applied 0.01% DPC to the upper back, occurred at 6 days.

The CDR3 loop spans 15 amino acids. Germline lookup yields CDR1 MNHNY and CDR2 SVGAGI (reference sequence). After removal of 6 bases from V and 3 bases from J, the junction contained 6 bases not matched to a gene. Time point given: patch test 2, 6 weeks after DPC sensitization. Treatment noted: therapeutic diphenylcyclopropenone sensitization with weekly scalp DPC. Patients had alopecia, were aged 18 to 70, and were not pregnant. Separate cDNA molecules received unique molecular identifiers, which the library attached to them. TCRdb reprocessed the RACE reads via MiXCR and lists one record per CDR3 protein. The data contain roughly 30,000 distinct CDR3 sequences, 8% to 10% of them singletons. This clonotype has a count of ten or more.

The J gene is TRBJ2-3, the V gene TRBV6-6, with 10 bases that match TRBD1. The receptor was isolated from a man aged 30-40 years with alopecia areata. Some clones in this sample may be carry-over from other donors' samples. This sample comprised whole blood, obtained in connection with sensitization to the hapten diphenylcyclopropenone (DPC). For the CDR3, the DNA is TGTGCCAGCAGCCGACAGGGGGCTATGACAGATACGCAGTATTTT. Its translation: CASSRQGAMTDTQYF.